Presented here are 30 T cell receptor beta chains from one specimen sequenced in a study of patients and donors after allogeneic stem cell transplantation. TCRdb independently ran MiXCR on the RT-PCR reads; one entry per CDR3 protein. The data hold roughly 180,000 distinct CDR3 sequences, with around two fifths observed a single time. The sample was blood, either unsorted or a sorted T cell fraction (not recorded which). All receptors come from a human donor who was either an allogeneic HSCT recipient or a stem cell or donor lymphocyte infusion donor (not recorded which). It is not recorded whose cells these are; they may come from a transplant donor.

This clonotype was recorded a few times. J is TRBJ1-2 and V is TRBV5-1, with 9 positions matching TRBD1. The CDR3 has 16 amino acids. Germline CDR1 and CDR2: SGHRS and YFSETQ. Trimming cost V 4 bases and J 1 base; bases outside gene matches: 8. In nucleotides, the CDR3 is TGCGCCAGCAGCCTTGGACAGGGGCTTCTTAACTATGGCTACACCTTC. It specifies CASSLGQGLLNYGYTF.

The V and J genes are TRBV10-3 and TRBJ2-7; TRBD1 aligns across 7 bases. CDR3 length: 14 amino acids. V was clipped by 3 bases and J by 1 base; unmatched bases: 3. Germline CDR1 is ENHRY and CDR2 is SYGVKD. The CDR3 DNA sequence: TGTGCCATCAGTGAATCGACAGGGTCCTACGAGCAGTACTTC. As protein: CAISESTGSYEQYF.

The chain employs TRBV12-5 and TRBJ2-2; D possibly corresponds to TRBD2 (5 bases). V lost 6 bases and J lost 0, with 17 bases in between. The CDR3 is made up of 17 amino acids. Germline V CDR1 and CDR2: LGHNT, FRNRAP. The CDR3 nucleotides are TGTGCTAGTGGACCGTCAGGATCAGCGGCGAACACCGGGGAGCTGTTTTTT. It specifies CASGPSGSAANTGELFF.

V gene TRBV4-1 combines with J gene TRBJ2-7, with a weak D call TRBD2 (5 bases). The V end lost 2 bases, the J end lost 0 bases, and 14 bases lay between the germline ends. There are 16 residues in the CDR3. Germline assignment: CDR1 MGHRA and CDR2 YSYEKL. This CDR3 is CASSQTMMGDSYEQYF. CDR3 sequence (DNA): TGCGCCAGCAGCCAAACGATGATGGGAGACTCCTACGAGCAGTACTTC.

In this sample, this clonotype turned up a few times. The chain uses TRBV6-2 or TRBV6-3 and TRBJ2-2; D gene uncertain. The CDR3 extends over 14 amino acids. Germline-derived CDR1 and CDR2 are MNHEY and SVGEGT. V lost 8 bases, J lost 3 bases, and 13 bases lay in between. The CDR3 spells CASLIWRDTGELFF. CDR3 bases: TGTGCCAGCTTAATCTGGCGAGACACCGGGGAGCTGTTTTTT.

This clonotype was detected only a few times. The J gene is TRBJ1-4, the V gene TRBV28; 12 bases line up with TRBD1. V lost 6 bases to trimming and J lost 8 bases; unmatched junction nucleotides: 4. Germline CDR1 reads MDHEN; CDR2 reads SYDVKM. CDR3 length: 14 residues. CDR3 nucleotide sequence: TGTGCCAGCAGGTCCGGGACAGGGGGCGAAAAACTGTTTTTT. Amino acids: CASRSGTGGEKLFF.

The chain is built from TRBV6-2 or TRBV6-3 and TRBJ1-2; D is possibly TRBD1 (5 bases). Germline V gene lookup returns CDR1 MNHEY and CDR2 SVGEGT. There are 12 residues in the CDR3. Trimming took off 6 bases at V and 8 bases at J, with 13 bases between the two ends. In nucleotides, the CDR3 is TGTGCCAGCAGCTACGAGGACAAGGGCTACACCTTC. Residues: CASSYEDKGYTF.

The chain uses TRBV29-1 and TRBJ1-1, with unresolved D. V lost 0 bases and J 0 bases, leaving 5 bases between the germline ends. The CDR3 contains 13 residues. Germline V gene sequence: CDR1 SQVTM, CDR2 ANQGSEA. The CDR3 region has the DNA TGCAGCGTTGAAGACCAACTGAACACTGAAGCTTTCTTT. Translating gives CSVEDQLNTEAFF.

The V and J genes are TRBV5-1 and TRBJ2-7; maybe TRBD2 (6 bases). Trimming stripped 4 bases from V and 4 bases from J, with 12 bases between. The CDR3 is 13 amino acids. CDR1 is SGHRS, CDR2 YFSETQ, per germline. The CDR3: CASSPDYKYEQYF. DNA of the CDR3: TGCGCCAGCAGCCCGGACTATAAATACGAGCAGTACTTC.

The sample holds a few counts of this clonotype. J is TRBJ2-1 and V is TRBV29-1; D perhaps matches TRBD2 (5 bases). This CDR3 has 15 residues. Germline lookup yields CDR1 SQVTM and CDR2 ANQGSEA. Deletions cut 7 bases from V and 8 bases from J, with 24 bases between. The DNA for the CDR3 is TGCAGCGCTCTATCCTGGACCTCCGGGGTCTATGAGCAGTTCTTC. Residues: CSALSWTSGVYEQFF.

This clonotype was seen only a few times. The rearrangement links TRBV28 to TRBJ2-7; D is perhaps TRBD2 (5 bases). From germline, CDR1 is MDHEN and CDR2 SYDVKM. Trimming took 6 bases from V and 5 from J, leaving 17 bases between them. The CDR3 loop spans 14 amino acids. The CDR3 region is CASSHKTTYHEQYF. DNA of the CDR3: TGTGCCAGCAGCCACAAGACTACTTACCACGAGCAGTACTTC.

V and J are TRBV11-2 and TRBJ2-3; D unresolved. Between the trimmed V and J ends, which lost 5 bases and 1 base, there was a span of 10 bases. Germline loops: CDR1 SGHAT, CDR2 FQNNGV. The CDR3 runs 14 residues. CDR3 in DNA: TGTGCCAGCAGCCCGATGGTGGGCACAGATACGCAGTATTTT. It translates to CASSPMVGTDTQYF.

This CDR3 reads CASSLARPGGTEKLFF. CDR3 DNA: TGTGCCAGCAGCTTAGCGCGTCCAGGGGGGACTGAAAAACTGTTTTTT. The chain joins TRBV7-8 to TRBJ1-4, with 7 bases matching TRBD1. With V trimmed by 0 bases and J by 7 bases, 8 bases remained unmatched. Germline V lookup: CDR1 SGHVS, CDR2 FQNEAQ. The CDR3 extends over 16 amino acids. The full variable domain, completed using reference TRBV7-8 and TRBJ1-4, is GAGVSQSPRYKVAKRGQDVALRCDPISGHVSLFWYQQALGQGPEFLTYFQNEAQLDKSGLPSDRFFAERPEGSVSTLKIQRTQQEDSAVYLCASSLARPGGTEKLFFGSGTQLSVL.

This clonotype turned up a few times. The chain has TRBV4-3 and TRBJ1-3; D possibly corresponds to TRBD1 (5 bases). Germline assignment: CDR1 LGHNA and CDR2 YSLEER. V was shortened by 4 bases and J by 4 bases, with 8 bases between the two germline ends. This CDR3 is built from 13 residues. Here the CDR3 reads CASSLGVGNTIYF. The CDR3 DNA reads as TGCGCCAGCAGCCTGGGGGTCGGAAACACCATATATTTT.

Here the CDR3 reads CASSLWQGLGHSNQPQHF. DNA of the CDR3: TGTGCCAGCAGTTTATGGCAGGGCTTGGGACATAGCAATCAGCCCCAGCATTTT. This chain uses TRBV28 with TRBJ1-5; D might be TRBD1 (6 bases). This CDR3 contains 18 residues. The germline V gene encodes CDR1 MDHEN and CDR2 SYDVKM. Trimming cost V 0 bases and J 0 bases, with 15 bases left between them. The full variable domain, rest sourced from reference TRBV28 and TRBJ1-5, is DVKVTQSSRYLVKRTGEKVFLECVQDMDHENMFWYRQDPGLGLRLIYFSYDVKMKEKGDIPEGYSVSREKKERFSLILESASTNQTSMYLCASSLWQGLGHSNQPQHFGDGTRLSIL.

This clonotype was observed a few times. J is TRBJ2-7 and V is TRBV12-3 or TRBV12-4; D is unresolved. Trimming removed 5 bases from V and 2 bases from J, with 7 bases in between. The CDR3 runs 12 residues. The DNA for the CDR3 is TGTGCCAGCAGTGCAATAGCCTACGAGCAGTACTTC. As protein: CASSAIAYEQYF.

The V and J genes are TRBV2 and TRBJ1-1, with D possibly TRBD1 on 5 matching bases. CDR3 length: 14 residues. CDR1 SNHLY and CDR2 FYNNEI come from the germline V gene. The ends were cut back, 7 bases at V and 4 bases at J, with 16 bases in the middle. CDR3 nucleotide sequence: TGTGCCAGCATTTACGAAGGGGAGCTCACTGAAGCTTTCTTT. Its translation is CASIYEGELTEAFF.

A few counts support this clonotype. This sequence joins TRBV5-1 and TRBJ2-7; 7 bases match TRBD1. The junction had 7 bases not matched to a gene; V was cut back by 2 bases and J by 5 bases. Germline assignment: CDR1 SGHRS and CDR2 YFSETQ. The CDR3 covers 14 residues. CDR3 sequence reads: CASSFDLTGNEQYF. As DNA, the CDR3 is TGCGCCAGCAGCTTTGATCTGACAGGGAACGAGCAGTACTTC.

This clonotype was counted only a few times. This chain links TRBV7-6 with TRBJ1-2; 8 nucleotides line up with TRBD1. CDR1 and CDR2 from the germline V gene are SGHVS and FNYEAQ. Unmatched junction bases numbered 14, after V lost 3 bases and J lost 5 bases. This CDR3 comprises 17 residues. CDR3 amino acids: CASSFGQGKAVRYGYTF. The DNA of the CDR3 is TGTGCCAGCAGCTTCGGACAGGGAAAGGCCGTAAGATATGGCTACACCTTC.

The chain is built from TRBV3-1 and TRBJ1-2; D unclear. The CDR3 covers 12 residues. The germline CDR1 and CDR2 sequences are LGHDT and YNNKEL (reference sequence). The V end lost 0 bases, the J end lost 7 bases, and 6 bases lay between the germline ends. CDR3 nucleotide sequence: TGTGCCAGCAGCCAAGATCGCGGTGGCTACACCTTC. Its translation: CASSQDRGGYTF.

The chain couples TRBV20-1 to TRBJ2-1; D might be TRBD1 (6 bases). This CDR3 comprises 14 residues. CDR1 is DFQATT, CDR2 SNEGSKA, per germline (reference sequence). Trimming stripped 0 bases from V and 8 bases from J, with 14 bases between. The DNA of the CDR3 is TGCAGTGCTAGAGATGGTACAGGGAAGCATGAGCAGTTCTTC. It specifies CSARDGTGKHEQFF.

The CDR3 sequence: CASSQHLNTEAFF. The CDR3 coding sequence is TGTGCCAGCAGCCAACACCTGAACACTGAAGCTTTCTTT. The genes are TRBV14 and TRBJ1-1, with D uncertain. Per germline, CDR1 SGHDN and CDR2 FVKESK. V was trimmed by 2 bases and J by 0 bases, leaving 4 bases between them. The CDR3 consists of 13 residues.

The chain links TRBV20-1 to TRBJ2-3; the match to TRBD2 covers 11 bases. There are 16 residues in the CDR3. Unmatched junction bases numbered 9, after V lost 5 bases and J lost 2 bases. Germline CDR1 and CDR2: DFQATT and SNEGSKA (reference sequence). The CDR3 DNA follows: TGCAGTGCTGGTCACATACTAGCGGGGGACACAGATACGCAGTATTTT. It translates to CSAGHILAGDTDTQYF.

This clonotype was counted a few times. V gene TRBV7-9 combines with J gene TRBJ1-2, with D hard to call. Per germline, CDR1 SEHNR and CDR2 FQNEAQ (reference sequence). The CDR3 has 12 residues. V dropped 7 bases and J dropped 10 bases, with 16 bases sitting between them. The CDR3 sequence is CASTPSEGSYTF. For the CDR3, the DNA is TGTGCCAGCACCCCCAGCGAAGGGTCCTACACCTTC.

This clonotype has just a few counts. This rearrangement joins TRBV2 to TRBJ1-1; perhaps TRBD1 as D (6 bases). The CDR3 covers 15 residues. V lost 3 bases to trimming and J lost 1 base, with 12 bases between them. CDR1 SNHLY and CDR2 FYNNEI come from the germline V gene. The CDR3 DNA reads TGTGCCAGCAGTGACGTGACAGGTGGGAACACTGAAGCTTTCTTT. Amino acids: CASSDVTGGNTEAFF.

The chain is built from TRBV2 and TRBJ2-1, with 11 bases that match TRBD2. Germline-derived CDR1 and CDR2 are SNHLY and FYNNEI. V shed 6 bases, J shed 4 bases, and the junction held 5 bases outside the gene matches. The CDR3 length is 15 residues. CDR3 region: CASSRLAGSYNEQFF. The CDR3 nucleotides read TGTGCCAGCAGCCGACTAGCGGGATCGTACAATGAGCAGTTCTTC.

This clonotype was counted only a few times. This chain links TRBV4-1 with TRBJ1-1, with D maybe TRBD1 (5 bases). Trimming cost V 4 bases and J 0 bases, with 15 bases left between them. The CDR3 spans 16 residues. Germline V gene lookup returns CDR1 MGHRA and CDR2 YSYEKL. The CDR3 spells CASSLPVRQMNTEAFF. CDR3 DNA sequence: TGCGCCAGCAGCCTCCCCGTCCGACAGATGAACACTGAAGCTTTCTTT.

The V gene is TRBV9, the J gene TRBJ1-5; 10 bases agree with TRBD1. V lost 2 bases, J lost 6 bases, and 5 bases stayed unmatched. Per germline, CDR1 SGDLS and CDR2 YYNGEE. The CDR3 has 15 amino acids. This CDR3 is CASSVGTGDFQPQHF. The CDR3 nucleotides read TGTGCCAGCAGCGTCGGGACAGGGGATTTTCAGCCCCAGCATTTT.

The CDR3 DNA sequence: TGTGCCAGCAGTTTAGTTACAGGGGAGGCGGGAGTTGCCTACAATGAGCAGTTCTTC. It codes for CASSLVTGEAGVAYNEQFF. J is TRBJ2-1 and V is TRBV27; D is tentatively TRBD1 or TRBD2 (7 bases each). Germline-derived CDR1 and CDR2 are MNHEY and SMNVEV (reference sequence). This CDR3 comprises 19 residues. V was pared by 2 bases and J by 2 bases, with 22 bases between.

This chain links TRBV27 with TRBJ2-7, with 8 bases aligning to TRBD1. In germline, CDR1 is MNHEY, CDR2 SMNVEV (reference sequence). V was clipped by 6 bases and J by 0 bases; unmatched bases: 7. There are 15 residues in the CDR3. The CDR3 bases are TGTGCCAGCAGCTTCAGGACAGGGCCCTCCTACGAGCAGTACTTC. Translation: CASSFRTGPSYEQYF.